Presented here are 5 T cell receptor beta chains from one specimen sequenced in a study of blood T cell repertoires in COVID-19. Profiling relied on immunoSEQ multiplex PCR, and the TCRdb table lists in-frame clones only, not all of them. The data hold 130,000 to 150,000 clones, with about 87% observed a single time. The sequencing sample was made of peripheral blood. The origin of the receptors is a woman aged 45-65 years with acute or convalescent COVID-19.

This chain uses TRBV4-1 with TRBJ1-4; 7 positions match TRBD1. CDR3 size: 16 residues. Looked up from germline, CDR1 is MGHRA and CDR2 is YSYEKL. V shed 3 bases, J shed 5 bases, and the junction held 9 bases outside the gene matches. This chain's CDR3 is CASSHPPGQPNEKLFF. In DNA form, the CDR3 reads TGCGCCAGCAGCCACCCACCGGGACAGCCAAATGAAAAACTGTTTTTT.

In its sample, this clone was seen a few times. V is TRBV19 and J is TRBJ1-1; 9 nucleotides agree with TRBD1. Germline V gene lookup returns CDR1 LNHDA and CDR2 SQIVND (reference sequence). The CDR3 totals 15 residues. Trimming cost V 2 bases and J 4 bases; bases outside gene matches: 5. CDR3: CASSIKTGGPTEAFF. CDR3 coding DNA: TGTGCCAGTAGTATAAAGACAGGGGGGCCCACTGAAGCTTTCTTT. The full variable domain, its missing parts supplied by reference TRBV19 and TRBJ1-1, is DGGITQSPKYLFRKEGQNVTLSCEQNLNHDAMYWYRQDPGQGLRLIYYSQIVNDFQKGDIAEGYSVSREKKESFPLTVTSAQKNPTAFYLCASSIKTGGPTEAFFGQGTRLTVV.

This sequence joins TRBV9 and TRBJ1-4; D not certain. The V gene's germline CDR1 is SGDLS and CDR2 YYNGEE. V was cut by 3 bases and J by 0 bases, with 12 bases left in between. CDR3 length equals 16 residues. CDR3 sequence reads: CASSADRVATNEKLFF. Written as DNA, the CDR3 is TGTGCCAGCAGCGCCGACCGGGTTGCAACTAATGAAAAACTGTTTTTT.

The chain joins TRBV2 to TRBJ1-1, with D possibly TRBD1 on 5 matching bases. V was pared by 10 bases and J by 5 bases, with 20 bases between. There are 14 residues in the CDR3. The germline gives CDR1 SNHLY, CDR2 FYNNEI. The CDR3 DNA sequence: TGTGCCAACCCTCGGGACTCCAGTGGGACTGAAGCTTTCTTT. Its protein is CANPRDSSGTEAFF.

The CDR3 DNA reads TGTGCCAGCAGCGTAGCCGGTAGCAATCAGCCCCAGCATTTT. Its protein is CASSVAGSNQPQHF. The chain recombines TRBV9 with TRBJ1-5; the D is unclear. V lost 0 bases, J lost 0 bases, and 4 bases lay in between. Germline V gene lookup returns CDR1 SGDLS and CDR2 YYNGEE. CDR3 length: 14 amino acids.